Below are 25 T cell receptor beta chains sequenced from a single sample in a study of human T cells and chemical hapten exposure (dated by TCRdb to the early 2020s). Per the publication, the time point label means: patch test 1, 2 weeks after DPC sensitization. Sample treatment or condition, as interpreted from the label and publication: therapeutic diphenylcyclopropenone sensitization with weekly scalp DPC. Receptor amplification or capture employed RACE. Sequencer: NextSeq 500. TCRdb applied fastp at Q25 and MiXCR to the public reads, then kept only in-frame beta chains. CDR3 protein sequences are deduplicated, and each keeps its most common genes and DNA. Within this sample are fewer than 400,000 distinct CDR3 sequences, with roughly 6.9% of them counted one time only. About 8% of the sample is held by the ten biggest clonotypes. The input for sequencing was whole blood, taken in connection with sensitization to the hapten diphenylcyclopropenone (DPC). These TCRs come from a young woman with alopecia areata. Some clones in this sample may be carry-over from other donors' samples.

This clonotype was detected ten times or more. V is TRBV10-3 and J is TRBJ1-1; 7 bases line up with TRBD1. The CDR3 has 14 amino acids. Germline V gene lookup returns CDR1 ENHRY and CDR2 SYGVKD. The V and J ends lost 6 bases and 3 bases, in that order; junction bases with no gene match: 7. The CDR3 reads CAIRTGNEYTEAFF. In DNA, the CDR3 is TGTGCCATCAGGACAGGGAATGAGTACACTGAAGCTTTCTTT.

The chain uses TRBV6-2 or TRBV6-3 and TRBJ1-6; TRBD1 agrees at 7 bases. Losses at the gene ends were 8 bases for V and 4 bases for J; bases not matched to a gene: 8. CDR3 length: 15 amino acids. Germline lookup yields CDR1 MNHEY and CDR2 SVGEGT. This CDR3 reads CASEGGSVYNSPLHF. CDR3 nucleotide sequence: TGTGCCAGCGAAGGGGGCAGCGTTTATAATTCACCCCTCCACTTT.

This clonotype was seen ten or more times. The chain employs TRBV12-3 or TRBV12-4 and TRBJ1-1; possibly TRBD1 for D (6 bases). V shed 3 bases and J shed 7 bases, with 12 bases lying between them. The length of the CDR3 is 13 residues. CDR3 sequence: CASSLWGLGEAFF. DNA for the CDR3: TGTGCCAGCAGTTTGTGGGGGCTAGGTGAAGCTTTCTTT.

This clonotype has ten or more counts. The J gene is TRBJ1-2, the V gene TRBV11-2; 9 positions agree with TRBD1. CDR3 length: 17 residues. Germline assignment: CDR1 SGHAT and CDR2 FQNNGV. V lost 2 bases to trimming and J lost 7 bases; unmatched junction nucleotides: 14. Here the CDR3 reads CASSLPLYRGHLSGYTF. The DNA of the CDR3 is TGTGCCAGCAGCTTACCCCTTTACAGGGGGCATCTGTCTGGCTACACCTTC.

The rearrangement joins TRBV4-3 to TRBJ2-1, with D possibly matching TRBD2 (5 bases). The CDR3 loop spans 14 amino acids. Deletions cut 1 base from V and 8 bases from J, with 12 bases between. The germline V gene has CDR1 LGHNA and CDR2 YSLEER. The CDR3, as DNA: TGCGCCAGCAGCCAAGTTCGCGGGCTGGATGAGCAGTTCTTC. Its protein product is CASSQVRGLDEQFF.

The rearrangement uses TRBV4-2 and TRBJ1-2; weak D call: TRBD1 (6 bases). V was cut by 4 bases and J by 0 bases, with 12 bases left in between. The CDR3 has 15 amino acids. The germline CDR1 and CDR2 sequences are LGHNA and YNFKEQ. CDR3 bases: TGTGCCAGCAGCCGAGCAACAGGGTCTAACTATGGCTACACCTTC. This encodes CASSRATGSNYGYTF.

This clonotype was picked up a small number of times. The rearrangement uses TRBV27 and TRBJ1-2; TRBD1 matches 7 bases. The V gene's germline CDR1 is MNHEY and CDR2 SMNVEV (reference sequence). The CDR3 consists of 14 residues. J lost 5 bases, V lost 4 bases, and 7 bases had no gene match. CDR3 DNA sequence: TGTGCCAGCAGTTCAGGGGGGGCATGGTATGGCTACACCTTC. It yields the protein CASSSGGAWYGYTF.

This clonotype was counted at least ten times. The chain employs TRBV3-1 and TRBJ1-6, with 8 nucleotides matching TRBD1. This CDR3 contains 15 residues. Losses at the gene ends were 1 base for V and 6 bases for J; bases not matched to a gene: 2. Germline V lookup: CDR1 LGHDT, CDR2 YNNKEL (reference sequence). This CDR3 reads CASSQGDRSNSPLHF. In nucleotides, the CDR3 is TGTGCCAGCAGCCAAGGGGACAGGAGTAATTCACCCCTCCACTTT.

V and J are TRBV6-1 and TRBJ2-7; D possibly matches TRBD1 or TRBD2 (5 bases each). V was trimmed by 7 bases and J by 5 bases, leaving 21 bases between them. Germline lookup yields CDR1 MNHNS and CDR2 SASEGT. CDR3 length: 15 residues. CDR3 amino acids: CASTEHGATGHEQYF. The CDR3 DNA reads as TGTGCCAGCACCGAGCACGGGGCCACTGGGCACGAGCAGTACTTC.

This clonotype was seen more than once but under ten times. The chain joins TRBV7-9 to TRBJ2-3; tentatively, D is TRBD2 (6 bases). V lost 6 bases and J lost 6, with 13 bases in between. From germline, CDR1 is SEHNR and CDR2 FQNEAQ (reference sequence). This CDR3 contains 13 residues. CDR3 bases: TGTGCCAGCAGAATGACGGGGGATGATACGCAGTATTTT. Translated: CASRMTGDDTQYF.

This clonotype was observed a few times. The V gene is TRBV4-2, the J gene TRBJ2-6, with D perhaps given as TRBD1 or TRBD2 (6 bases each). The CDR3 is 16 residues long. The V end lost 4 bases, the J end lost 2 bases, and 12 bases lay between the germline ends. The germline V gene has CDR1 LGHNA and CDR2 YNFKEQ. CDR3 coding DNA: TGTGCCAGCAGCCGGAATCGGGGGCCTGGGGCCAACGTCCTGACTTTC. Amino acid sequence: CASSRNRGPGANVLTF.

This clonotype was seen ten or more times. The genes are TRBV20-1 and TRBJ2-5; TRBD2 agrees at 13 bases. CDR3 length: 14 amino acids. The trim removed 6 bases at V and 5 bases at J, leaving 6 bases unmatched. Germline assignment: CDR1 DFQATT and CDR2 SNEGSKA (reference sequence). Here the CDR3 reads CSAELAGGPETQYF. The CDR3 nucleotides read TGCAGTGCGGAACTAGCGGGGGGGCCGGAGACCCAGTACTTC.

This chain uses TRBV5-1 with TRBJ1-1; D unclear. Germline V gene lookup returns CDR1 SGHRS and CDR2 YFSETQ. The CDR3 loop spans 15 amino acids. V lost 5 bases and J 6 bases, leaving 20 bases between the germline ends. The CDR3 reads CASRPLISGGAEAFF. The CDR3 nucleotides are TGCGCCAGCAGACCGTTGATCTCCGGCGGGGCTGAAGCTTTCTTT.

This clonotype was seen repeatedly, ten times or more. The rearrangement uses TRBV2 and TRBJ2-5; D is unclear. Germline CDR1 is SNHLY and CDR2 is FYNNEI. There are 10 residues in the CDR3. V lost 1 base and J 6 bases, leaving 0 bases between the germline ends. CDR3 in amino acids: CASSEETQYF. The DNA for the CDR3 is TGTGCCAGCAGTGAAGAGACCCAGTACTTC.

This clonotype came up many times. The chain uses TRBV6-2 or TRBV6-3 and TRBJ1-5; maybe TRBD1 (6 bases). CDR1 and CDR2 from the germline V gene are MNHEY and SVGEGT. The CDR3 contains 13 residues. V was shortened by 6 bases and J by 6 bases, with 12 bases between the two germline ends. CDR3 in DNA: TGTGCCAGCAGCCGAACGGGGGCTCAGCCCCAGCATTTT. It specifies CASSRTGAQPQHF.

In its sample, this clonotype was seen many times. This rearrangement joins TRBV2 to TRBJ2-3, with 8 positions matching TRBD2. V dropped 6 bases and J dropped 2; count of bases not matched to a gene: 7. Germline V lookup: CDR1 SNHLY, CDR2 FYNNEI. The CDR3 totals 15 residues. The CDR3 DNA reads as TGTGCCAGCAGCGAGGGACTAGGTGCCACAGATACGCAGTATTTT. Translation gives CASSEGLGATDTQYF.

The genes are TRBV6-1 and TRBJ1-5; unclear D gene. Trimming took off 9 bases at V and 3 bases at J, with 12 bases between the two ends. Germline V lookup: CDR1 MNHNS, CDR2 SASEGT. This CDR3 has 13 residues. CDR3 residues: CASQVEVNQPQHF. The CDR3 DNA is TGTGCCAGTCAGGTGGAGGTCAATCAGCCCCAGCATTTT.

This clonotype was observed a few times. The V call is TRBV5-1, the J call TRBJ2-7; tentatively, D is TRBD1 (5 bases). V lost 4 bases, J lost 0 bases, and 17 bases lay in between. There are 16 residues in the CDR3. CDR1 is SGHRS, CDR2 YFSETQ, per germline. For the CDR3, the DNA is TGCGCCAGCAGCCGGTTCTTGACAGAAGTCTCCTACGAGCAGTACTTC. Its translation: CASSRFLTEVSYEQYF.

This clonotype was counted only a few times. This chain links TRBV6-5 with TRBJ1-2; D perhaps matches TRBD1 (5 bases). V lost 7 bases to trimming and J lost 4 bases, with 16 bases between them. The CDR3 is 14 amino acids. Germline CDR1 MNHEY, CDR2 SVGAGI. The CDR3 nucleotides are TGTGCCAGCAACCCGGGGGGGGAGTTCTATGGCTACACCTTC. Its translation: CASNPGGEFYGYTF.

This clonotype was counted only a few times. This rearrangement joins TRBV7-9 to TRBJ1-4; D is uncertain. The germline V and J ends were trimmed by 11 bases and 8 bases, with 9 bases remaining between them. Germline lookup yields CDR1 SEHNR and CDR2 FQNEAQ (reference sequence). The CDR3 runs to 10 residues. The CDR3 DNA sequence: TGTGCCTTTGGCGAGGAAAAACTGTTTTTT. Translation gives CAFGEEKLFF. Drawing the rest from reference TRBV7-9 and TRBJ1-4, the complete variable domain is DTGVSQNPRHKITKRGQNVTFRCDPISEHNRLYWYRQTLGQGPEFLTYFQNEAQLEKSRLLSDRFSAERPKGSFSTLEIQRTEQGDSAMYLCAFGEEKLFFGSGTQLSVL.

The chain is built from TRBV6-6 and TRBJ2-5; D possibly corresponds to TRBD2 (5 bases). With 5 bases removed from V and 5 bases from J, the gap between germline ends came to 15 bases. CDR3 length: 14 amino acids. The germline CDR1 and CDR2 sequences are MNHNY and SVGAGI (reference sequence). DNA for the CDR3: TGTGCCAGCAGTCAGACTACCCCGGGGGAGACCCAGTACTTC. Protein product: CASSQTTPGETQYF.

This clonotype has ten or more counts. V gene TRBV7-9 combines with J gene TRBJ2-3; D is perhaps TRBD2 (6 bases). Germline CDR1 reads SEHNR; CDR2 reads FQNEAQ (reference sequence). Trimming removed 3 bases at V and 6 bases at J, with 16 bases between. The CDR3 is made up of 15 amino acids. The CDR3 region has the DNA TGTGCCAGCAGCTTGGCGGGGTCTAGCAGGGATACGCAGTATTTT. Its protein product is CASSLAGSSRDTQYF. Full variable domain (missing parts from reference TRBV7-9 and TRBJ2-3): DTGVSQNPRHKITKRGQNVTFRCDPISEHNRLYWYRQTLGQGPEFLTYFQNEAQLEKSRLLSDRFSAERPKGSFSTLEIQRTEQGDSAMYLCASSLAGSSRDTQYFGPGTRLTVL.

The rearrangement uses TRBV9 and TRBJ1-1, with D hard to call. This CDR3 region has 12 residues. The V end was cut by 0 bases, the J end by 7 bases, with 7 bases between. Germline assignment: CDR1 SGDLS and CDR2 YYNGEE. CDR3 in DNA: TGTGCCAGCAGCGTAGAGACTGGTGAAGCTTTCTTT. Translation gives CASSVETGEAFF.

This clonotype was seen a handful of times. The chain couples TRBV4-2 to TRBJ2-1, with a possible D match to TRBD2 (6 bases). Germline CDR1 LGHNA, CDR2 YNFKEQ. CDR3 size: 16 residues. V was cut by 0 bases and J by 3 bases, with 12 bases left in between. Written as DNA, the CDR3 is TGTGCCAGCAGCCAAGATCGGCGGGGCCACTACAATGAGCAGTTCTTC. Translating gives CASSQDRRGHYNEQFF.

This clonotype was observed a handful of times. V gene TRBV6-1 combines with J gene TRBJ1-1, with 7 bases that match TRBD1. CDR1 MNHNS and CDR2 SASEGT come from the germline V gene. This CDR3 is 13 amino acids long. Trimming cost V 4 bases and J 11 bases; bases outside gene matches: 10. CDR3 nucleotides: TGTGCCAGCAGTGGACGCCCGACAGGGATGGCTTTCTTT. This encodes CASSGRPTGMAFF.